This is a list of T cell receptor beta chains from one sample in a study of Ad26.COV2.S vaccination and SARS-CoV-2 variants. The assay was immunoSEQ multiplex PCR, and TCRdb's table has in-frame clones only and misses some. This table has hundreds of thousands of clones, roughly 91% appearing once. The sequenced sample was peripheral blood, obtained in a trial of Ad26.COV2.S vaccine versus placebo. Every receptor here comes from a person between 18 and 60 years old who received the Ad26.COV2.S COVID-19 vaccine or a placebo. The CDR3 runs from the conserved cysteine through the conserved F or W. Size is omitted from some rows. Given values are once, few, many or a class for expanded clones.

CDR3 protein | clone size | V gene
CASSQDAAVRVVSGYTF | . | TRBV4-2
CASSRPGQNTEAFF | . | TRBV5-5
CSVEETQYF | few | TRBV29-1
CAWSARQGQYF | . | TRBV30
CASSPNRETQYF | . | TRBV5-4
CSVKDRTDIVLTF | . | TRBV29-1
CASSRTENYEQYF | . | TRBV12-3/TRBV12-4
CASSIPPDTQYF | . | TRBV19
CASSRNRGADTQYF | . | TRBV19
CASGKTGDQPQHF | . | TRBV6-5
CASSLQVGALYGYTF | . | TRBV7-9
CASWCGIQYF | once | TRBV6-5
CASSLDSATNEKLFF | . | TRBV5-1
CASSPPGQIQETQYF | . | TRBV11-1
CAWTRGAMPDTQYF | . | TRBV30
CASSQDGTGGGLGFGYTF | . | TRBV4-2
CASSVDTSGGGTDTQYF | . | TRBV9
CASSLWGASYGYTF | . | TRBV5-1
CASSLGLAGEGDTQYF | . | TRBV5-1
CASSVAAGGYEQYF | . | TRBV9
CASSYRATGELFF | once | TRBV12-3/TRBV12-4
CATSDRNEQGSSILDNSPLHF | . | TRBV24-1
CASSPNGGGEDTEAFF | . | TRBV18
CASSTTGGFDYGYTF | . | TRBV5-1
CASSPLREKLFF | few | TRBV19
CASSPPVAGGYTF | . | TRBV5-4
CAFDRQGNTEAFF | . | TRBV30
CASSQVEPTISNYGYTF | . | TRBV4-2